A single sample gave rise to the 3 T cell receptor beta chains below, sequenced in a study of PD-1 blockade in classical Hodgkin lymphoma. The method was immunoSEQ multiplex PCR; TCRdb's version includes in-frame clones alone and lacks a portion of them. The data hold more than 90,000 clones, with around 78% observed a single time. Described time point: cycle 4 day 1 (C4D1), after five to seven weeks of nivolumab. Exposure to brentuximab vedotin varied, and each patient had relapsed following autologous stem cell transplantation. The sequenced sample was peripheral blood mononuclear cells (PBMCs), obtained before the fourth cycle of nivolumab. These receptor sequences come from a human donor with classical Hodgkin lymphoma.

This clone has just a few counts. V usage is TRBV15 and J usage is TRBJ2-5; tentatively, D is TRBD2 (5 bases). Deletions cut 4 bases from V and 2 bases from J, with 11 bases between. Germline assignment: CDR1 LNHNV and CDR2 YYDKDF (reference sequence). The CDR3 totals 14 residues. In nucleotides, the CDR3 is TGTGCCACCAGCACCCGGACGGGACAAGAGACCCAGTACTTC. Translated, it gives CATSTRTGQETQYF.

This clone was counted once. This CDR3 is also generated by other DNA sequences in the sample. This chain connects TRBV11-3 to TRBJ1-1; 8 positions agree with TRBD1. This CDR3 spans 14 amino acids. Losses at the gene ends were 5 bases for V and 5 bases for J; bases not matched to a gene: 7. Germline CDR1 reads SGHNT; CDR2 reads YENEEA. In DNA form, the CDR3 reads TGTGCCAGCAGCCTAGGACAGGGCAGAACTGAAGCTTTCTTT. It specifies CASSLGQGRTEAFF.

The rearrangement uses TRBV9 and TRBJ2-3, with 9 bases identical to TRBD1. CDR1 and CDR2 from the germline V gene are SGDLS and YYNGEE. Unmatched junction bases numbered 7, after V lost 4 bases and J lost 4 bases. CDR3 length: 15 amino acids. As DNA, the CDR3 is TGTGCCAGCAGCCCCCGTGGGGACAGGGCAGATACGCAGTATTTT. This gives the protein CASSPRGDRADTQYF.